The rows below give T cell receptor beta chains drawn from one sample of a study of a mutant IDH1 vaccine in newly diagnosed glioma. Method: immunoSEQ multiplex PCR; TCRdb's copy keeps in-frame clones and lacks some. The top ten hold roughly 9.5% of the sample, which has around 27,000 clones, around 77% seen once. No antigen has been assigned to these receptors. Sample: PBMCs, taken from a glioma patient whose treatment included an IDH1 peptide vaccine. Receptors originate from a woman in her late teens or twenties with glioma. The conserved cysteine and the conserved F or W are not part of the CDR3 here. Each record gives: D gene, J gene, V gene, CDR3 protein. D genes are given only for firm matches.

d_gene: -; j_gene: TRBJ2-3; v_gene: TRBV19; CDR3aa: ASSMARTDTQY
d_gene: -; j_gene: TRBJ1-5; v_gene: TRBV5-1; CDR3aa: ASSLDPSRNQPQH
d_gene: TRBD2; j_gene: TRBJ2-7; v_gene: TRBV5-6; CDR3aa: ASNPGGSGSYEQY
d_gene: -; j_gene: TRBJ2-3; v_gene: TRBV11-2; CDR3aa: ASSTGVRATQY
d_gene: -; j_gene: TRBJ2-7; v_gene: TRBV10-3; CDR3aa: AISENSASYEQY
d_gene: TRBD1; j_gene: TRBJ2-7; v_gene: TRBV7-2; CDR3aa: ASSFGTGPYEQY
d_gene: TRBD2; j_gene: TRBJ2-1; v_gene: TRBV9; CDR3aa: ASSVLAGGPAEQF
d_gene: TRBD1; j_gene: TRBJ1-3; v_gene: TRBV7-2; CDR3aa: ASSLDRGRNTIY
d_gene: -; j_gene: TRBJ1-4; v_gene: TRBV28; CDR3aa: ASNALRKRLNEKLF
d_gene: -; j_gene: TRBJ1-5; v_gene: TRBV10-3; CDR3aa: AISKNSNQPQH
d_gene: -; j_gene: TRBJ1-6; v_gene: TRBV30; CDR3aa: ALAPDRGISPLH
d_gene: TRBD2; j_gene: TRBJ2-3; v_gene: TRBV30; CDR3aa: AWVPGRGGTDTQY
d_gene: TRBD1; j_gene: TRBJ1-1; v_gene: TRBV27; CDR3aa: ASSKTDRVVTEAF
d_gene: -; j_gene: TRBJ2-3; v_gene: TRBV20-1; CDR3aa: SARVGDTQY
d_gene: -; j_gene: TRBJ1-4; v_gene: TRBV6-5; CDR3aa: ASSYSGGGWEKLF
d_gene: -; j_gene: TRBJ1-1; v_gene: TRBV29-1; CDR3aa: SVSQGPNTEAF
d_gene: -; j_gene: TRBJ2-3; v_gene: TRBV5-6; CDR3aa: ASSLYWGDTDTQY